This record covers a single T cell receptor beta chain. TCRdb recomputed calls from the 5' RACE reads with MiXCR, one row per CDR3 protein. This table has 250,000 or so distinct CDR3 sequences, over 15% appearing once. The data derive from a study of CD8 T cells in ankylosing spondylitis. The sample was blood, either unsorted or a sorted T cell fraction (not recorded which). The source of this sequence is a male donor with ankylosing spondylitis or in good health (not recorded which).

In nucleotides, the CDR3 is TGCAGCGTTTGTGTTGATGAAAAACTGTTTTTT. Protein: CSVCVDEKLFF. The chain links TRBV29-1 to TRBJ1-4; unclear D gene. The germline V and J ends were trimmed by 5 bases and 6 bases, with 7 bases remaining between them. Germline V gene sequence: CDR1 SQVTM, CDR2 ANQGSEA. This CDR3 region has 11 residues.